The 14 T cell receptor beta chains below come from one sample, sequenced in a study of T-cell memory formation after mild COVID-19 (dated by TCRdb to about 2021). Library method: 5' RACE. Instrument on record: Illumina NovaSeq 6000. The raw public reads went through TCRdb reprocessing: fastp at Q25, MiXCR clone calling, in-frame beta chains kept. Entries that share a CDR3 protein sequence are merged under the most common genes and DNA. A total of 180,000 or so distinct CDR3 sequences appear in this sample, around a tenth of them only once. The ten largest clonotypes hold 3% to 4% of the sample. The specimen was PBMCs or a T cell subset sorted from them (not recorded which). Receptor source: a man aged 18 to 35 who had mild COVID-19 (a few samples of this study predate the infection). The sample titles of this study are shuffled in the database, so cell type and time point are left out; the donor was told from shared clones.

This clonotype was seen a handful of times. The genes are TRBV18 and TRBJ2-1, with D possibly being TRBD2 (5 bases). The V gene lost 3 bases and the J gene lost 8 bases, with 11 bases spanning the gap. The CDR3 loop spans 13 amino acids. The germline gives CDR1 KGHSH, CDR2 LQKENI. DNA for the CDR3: TGTGCCAGCTCACCTCCGGGAAGGCATGAGCAGTTCTTC. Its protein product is CASSPPGRHEQFF.

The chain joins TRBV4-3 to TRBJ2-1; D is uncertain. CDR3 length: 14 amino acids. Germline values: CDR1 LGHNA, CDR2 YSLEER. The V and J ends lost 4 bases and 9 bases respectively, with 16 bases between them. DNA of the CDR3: TGCGCCAGCAGCCCCCGGACCCCCCCCGGTGAGCAGTTCTTC. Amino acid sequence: CASSPRTPPGEQFF.

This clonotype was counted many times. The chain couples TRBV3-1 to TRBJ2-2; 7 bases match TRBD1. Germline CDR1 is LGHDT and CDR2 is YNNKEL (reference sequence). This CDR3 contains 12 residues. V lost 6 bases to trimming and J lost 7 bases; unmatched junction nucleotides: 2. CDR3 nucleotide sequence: TGTGCCAGCAGTCACAGGGGCGGGGAGCTGTTTTTT. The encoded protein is CASSHRGGELFF.

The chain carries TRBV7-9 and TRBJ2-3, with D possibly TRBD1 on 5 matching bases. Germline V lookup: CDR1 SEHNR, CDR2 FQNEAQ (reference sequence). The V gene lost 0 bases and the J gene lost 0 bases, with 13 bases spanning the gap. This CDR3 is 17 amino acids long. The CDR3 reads CASSLAPTGPSTDTQYF. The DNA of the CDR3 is TGTGCCAGCAGCTTAGCCCCCACAGGACCAAGCACAGATACGCAGTATTTT.

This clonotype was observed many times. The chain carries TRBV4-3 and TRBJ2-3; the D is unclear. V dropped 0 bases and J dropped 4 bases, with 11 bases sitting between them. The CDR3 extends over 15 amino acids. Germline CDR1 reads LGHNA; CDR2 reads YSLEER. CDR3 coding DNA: TGCGCCAGCAGCCAAGATCCCTCTAGAGCAGATACGCAGTATTTT. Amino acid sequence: CASSQDPSRADTQYF.

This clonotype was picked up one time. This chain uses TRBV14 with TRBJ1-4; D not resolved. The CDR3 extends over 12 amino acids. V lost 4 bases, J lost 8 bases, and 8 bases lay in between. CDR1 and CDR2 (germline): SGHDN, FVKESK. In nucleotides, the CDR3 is TGTGCCAGCAGCCGAAACTTGGAAAAACTGTTTTTT. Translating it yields CASSRNLEKLFF.

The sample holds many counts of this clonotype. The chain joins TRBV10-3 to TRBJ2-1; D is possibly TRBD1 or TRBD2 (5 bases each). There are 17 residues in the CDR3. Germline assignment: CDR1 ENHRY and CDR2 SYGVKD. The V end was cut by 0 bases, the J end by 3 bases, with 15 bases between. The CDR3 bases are TGTGCCATCAGTGAGTCGCCCCCGGGACGGAGCTACAATGAGCAGTTCTTC. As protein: CAISESPPGRSYNEQFF.

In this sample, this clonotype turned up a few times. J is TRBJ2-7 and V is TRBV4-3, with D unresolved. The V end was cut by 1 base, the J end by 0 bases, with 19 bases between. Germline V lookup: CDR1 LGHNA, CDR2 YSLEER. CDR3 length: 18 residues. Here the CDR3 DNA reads TGCGCCAGCAGCCAAGCGGTGTCGGCCCGCTACAGCTCCTACGAGCAGTACTTC. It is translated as CASSQAVSARYSSYEQYF.

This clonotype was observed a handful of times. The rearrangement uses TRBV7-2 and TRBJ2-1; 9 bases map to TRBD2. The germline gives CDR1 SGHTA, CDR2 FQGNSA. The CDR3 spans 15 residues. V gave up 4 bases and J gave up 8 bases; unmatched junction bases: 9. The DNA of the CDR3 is TGTGCCAGCAGCTACCTAGCGGGGTTAATCTATGAGCAGTTCTTC. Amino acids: CASSYLAGLIYEQFF.

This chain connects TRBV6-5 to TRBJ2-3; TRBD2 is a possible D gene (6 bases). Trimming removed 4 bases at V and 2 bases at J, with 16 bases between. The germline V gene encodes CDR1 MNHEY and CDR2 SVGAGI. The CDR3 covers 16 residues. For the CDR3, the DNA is TGTGCCAGCAGTTTTAGGGACTGGAGGAACACAGATACGCAGTATTTT. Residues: CASSFRDWRNTDTQYF.

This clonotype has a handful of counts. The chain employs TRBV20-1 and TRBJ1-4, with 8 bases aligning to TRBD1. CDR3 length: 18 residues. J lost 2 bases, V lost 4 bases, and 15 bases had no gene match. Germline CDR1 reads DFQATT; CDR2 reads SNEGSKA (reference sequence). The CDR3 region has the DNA TGCAGTGCTATGCCTCGCTACAGGGGGAGTTGGACTAATGAAAAACTGTTTTTT. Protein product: CSAMPRYRGSWTNEKLFF.

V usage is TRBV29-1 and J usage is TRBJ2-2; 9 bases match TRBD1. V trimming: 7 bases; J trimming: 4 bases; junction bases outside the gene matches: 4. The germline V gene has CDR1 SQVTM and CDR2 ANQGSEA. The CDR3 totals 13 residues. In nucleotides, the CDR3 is TGCAGCGGCGGACAGGGGTTCACCGGGGAGCTGTTTTTT. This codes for CSGGQGFTGELFF.

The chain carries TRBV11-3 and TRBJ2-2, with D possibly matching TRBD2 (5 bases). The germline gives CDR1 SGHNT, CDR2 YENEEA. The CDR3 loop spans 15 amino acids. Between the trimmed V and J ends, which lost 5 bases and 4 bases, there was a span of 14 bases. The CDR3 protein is CASSPRTGSTGELFF. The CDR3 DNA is TGTGCCAGCAGCCCGAGGACGGGGAGCACCGGGGAGCTGTTTTTT.

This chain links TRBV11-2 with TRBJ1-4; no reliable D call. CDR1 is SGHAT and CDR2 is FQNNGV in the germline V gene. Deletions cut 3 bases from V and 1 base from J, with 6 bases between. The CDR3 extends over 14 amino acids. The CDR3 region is CASSFVQTNEKLFF. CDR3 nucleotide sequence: TGTGCCAGCAGCTTTGTACAAACTAATGAAAAACTGTTTTTT.